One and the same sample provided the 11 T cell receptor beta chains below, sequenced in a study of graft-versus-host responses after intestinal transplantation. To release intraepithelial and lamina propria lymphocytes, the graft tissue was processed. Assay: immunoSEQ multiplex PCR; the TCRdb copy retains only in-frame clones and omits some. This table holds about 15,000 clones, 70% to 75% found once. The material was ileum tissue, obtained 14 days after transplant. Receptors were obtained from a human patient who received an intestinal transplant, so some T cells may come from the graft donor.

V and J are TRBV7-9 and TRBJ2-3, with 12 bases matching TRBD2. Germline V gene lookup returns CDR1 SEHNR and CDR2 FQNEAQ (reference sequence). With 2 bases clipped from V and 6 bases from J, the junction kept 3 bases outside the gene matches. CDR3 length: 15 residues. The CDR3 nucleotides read TGTGCCAGCAGCTTACTAGCGGGAGGGAGGGATACGCAGTATTTT. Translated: CASSLLAGGRDTQYF.

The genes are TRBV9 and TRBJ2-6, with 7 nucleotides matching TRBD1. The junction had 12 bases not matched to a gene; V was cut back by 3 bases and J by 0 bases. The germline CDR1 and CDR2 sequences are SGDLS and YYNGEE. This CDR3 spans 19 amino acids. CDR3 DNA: TGTGCCAGCAGCGGGGAGACGGGACAGACCCACTCTGGGGCCAACGTCCTGACTTTC. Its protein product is CASSGETGQTHSGANVLTF.

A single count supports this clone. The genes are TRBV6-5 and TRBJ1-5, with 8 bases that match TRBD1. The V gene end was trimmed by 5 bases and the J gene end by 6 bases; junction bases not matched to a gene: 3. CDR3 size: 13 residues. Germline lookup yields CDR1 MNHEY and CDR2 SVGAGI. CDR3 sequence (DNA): TGTGCCAGCAGTCCAGGGGGCACTCAGCCCCAGCATTTT. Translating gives CASSPGGTQPQHF.

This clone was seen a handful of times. In DNA form, the CDR3 reads TGCGCCAGCAGCCAAGGAGGGGCTGGAAACACCATATATTTT. It specifies CASSQGGAGNTIYF. The V call is TRBV4-1, the J call TRBJ1-3; tentatively, D is TRBD1 (5 bases). The CDR3 has 14 amino acids. Germline V CDR1 and CDR2: MGHRA, YSYEKL. Trimming removed 1 base at V and 2 bases at J, with 6 bases between.

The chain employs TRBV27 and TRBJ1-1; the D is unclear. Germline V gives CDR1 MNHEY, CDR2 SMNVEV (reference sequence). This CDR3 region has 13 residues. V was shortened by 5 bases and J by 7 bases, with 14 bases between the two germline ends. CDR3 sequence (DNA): TGTGCCAGCAGTCCCTCGGGGTCAGGTGAAGCTTTCTTT. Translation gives CASSPSGSGEAFF.

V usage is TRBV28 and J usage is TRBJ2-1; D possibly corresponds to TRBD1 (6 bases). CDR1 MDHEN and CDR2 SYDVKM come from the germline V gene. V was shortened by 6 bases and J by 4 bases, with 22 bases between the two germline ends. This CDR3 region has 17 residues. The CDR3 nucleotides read TGTGCCAGCAGGGGGCGACAGGCCCACTGGGATTACAATGAGCAGTTCTTC. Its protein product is CASRGRQAHWDYNEQFF.

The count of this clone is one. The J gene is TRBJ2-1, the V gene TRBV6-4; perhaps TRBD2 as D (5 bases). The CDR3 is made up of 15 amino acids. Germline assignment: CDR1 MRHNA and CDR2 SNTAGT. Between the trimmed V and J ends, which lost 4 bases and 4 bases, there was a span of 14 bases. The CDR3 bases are TGTGCCAGCAGTGGAGGGTTCGGATCGTACAATGAGCAGTTCTTC. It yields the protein CASSGGFGSYNEQFF.

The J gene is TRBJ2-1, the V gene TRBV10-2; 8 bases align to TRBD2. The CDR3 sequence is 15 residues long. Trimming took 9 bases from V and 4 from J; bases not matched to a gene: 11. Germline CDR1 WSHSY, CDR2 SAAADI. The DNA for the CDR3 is TGCGCCAGTGGGGTGGGGCGGGGGGCGTACAATGAGCAGTTCTTC. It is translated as CASGVGRGAYNEQFF.

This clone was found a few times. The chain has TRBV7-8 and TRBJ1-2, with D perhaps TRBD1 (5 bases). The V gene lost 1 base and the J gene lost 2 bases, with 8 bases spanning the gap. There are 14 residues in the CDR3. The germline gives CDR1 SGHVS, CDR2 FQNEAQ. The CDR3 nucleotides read TGTGCCAGCAGCTTAGTGGGGCGCAACTATGGCTACACCTTC. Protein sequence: CASSLVGRNYGYTF.

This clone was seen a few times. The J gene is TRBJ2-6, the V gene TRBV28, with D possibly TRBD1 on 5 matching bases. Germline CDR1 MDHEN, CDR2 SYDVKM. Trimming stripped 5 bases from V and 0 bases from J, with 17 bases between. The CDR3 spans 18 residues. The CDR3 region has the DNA TGTGCCAGCAGTCCGCACTGGGGCCCGAGCTCTGGGGCCAACGTCCTGACTTTC. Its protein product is CASSPHWGPSSGANVLTF. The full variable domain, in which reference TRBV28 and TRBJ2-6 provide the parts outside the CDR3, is DVKVTQSSRYLVKRTGEKVFLECVQDMDHENMFWYRQDPGLGLRLIYFSYDVKMKEKGDIPEGYSVSREKKERFSLILESASTNQTSMYLCASSPHWGPSSGANVLTFGAGSRLTVL.

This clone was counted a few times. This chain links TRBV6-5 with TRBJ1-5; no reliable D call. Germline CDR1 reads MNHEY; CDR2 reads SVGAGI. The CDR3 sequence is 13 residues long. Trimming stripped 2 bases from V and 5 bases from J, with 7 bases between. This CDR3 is CASSYREHQPQHF. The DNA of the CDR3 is TGTGCCAGCAGTTACAGGGAGCATCAGCCCCAGCATTTT.